This T cell receptor (beta chain) is from a study of cytomegalovirus exposure and HLA in healthy donors. About this clone: The antigen is not known.

Overall study results and limits: After further analysis at a later stage, 16,951 TCR beta sequences were associated with HLA alleles at 0.05 false discovery rate. Cytomegalovirus association was assigned to under 200 TCR beta chains. The study dropped some indistinguishable V segments, TRBV6-2 and TRBV6-3 among them. Cytomegalovirus status was reportedly diagnosed by the classifier with high sensitivity and specificity.

CDR1 and CDR2 (germline): LGHNA, YNFKEQ. The CDR3 loop spans 16 amino acids. Trimming removed 1 base from V and 6 bases from J; junction bases left unmatched: 8. The PCR ran on 60 Vbeta and 13 Jbeta primers. The repertoire was sequenced with immunoSEQ multiplex PCR; TCRdb's copy has only in-frame clones and lacks some. Of about 300,000 clones listed, roughly 90% are singletons. Material for sequencing was PBMCs. The chain combines TRBV4-2 with TRBJ2-5; 10 bases align to TRBD2. This receptor was identified in a man aged 35-49 years in good health and CMV-seropositive. CDR3 protein: CASSQAPAGGEKTQYF. Here the CDR3 DNA reads TGTGCCAGCAGCCAAGCGCCAGCGGGAGGGGAGAAGACCCAGTACTTC.